This T cell receptor beta chain emerged from a study of cytomegalovirus exposure and HLA in healthy donors. General study points: Earlier analysis looked at TCR beta V segments, and most were productive about 90% or about 30% of the time.

Healthy individuals who donated bone marrow served as the donors. This clone showed up just a few times. Antigen: not known. Both 60 Vbeta primers and 13 Jbeta primers went into the PCR. Using immunoSEQ multiplex PCR, the repertoire was profiled, and TCRdb retains in-frame clones only, with some absent. Of about 120,000 clones listed, about 8.6% are singletons. CDR1 is MNHEY and CDR2 is SVGAGI in the germline V gene. Trimming stripped 7 bases from V and 6 bases from J, with 13 bases between. The CDR3 sequence is 13 residues long. The material sequenced was PBMCs. V gene TRBV6-5 combines with J gene TRBJ2-1; D not certain. This clonotype originated in a woman in her 40s in good health and CMV-seropositive. The DNA for the CDR3 is TGTGCCAGCAATCCAGGCACCAGCAATGAGCAGTTCTTC. Translating gives CASNPGTSNEQFF.